The clone carrying this TCR beta chain was seen repeatedly, ten times or more. Its specificity is not known. The source of the sample is a study of Graves' ophthalmopathy and Graves' hyperthyroidism. Points from the study as a whole: Built on 13 signatures, a model told ophthalmopathy apart from stable hyperthyroidism with approximately 91% sensitivity and approximately 81% specificity. Blood shared most expanded thyroid clonotypes above 0.001 frequency.

Beta-chain TCR CDR3 regions were amplified from RNA transcripts. First-round RT-PCR used HTBI primers; second-round multiplex PCR followed. TCRdb passed the multiplex PCR reads through MiXCR, listing each CDR3 protein once. Counted here are 580,000 or so distinct CDR3 sequences, about 40% occurring once; the ten biggest clones make up roughly 4%. Trimming at V came to 6 bases and at J to 3 bases, leaving 10 bases not matched to a gene. Germline-derived CDR1 and CDR2 are DFQATT and SNEGSKA (reference sequence). This CDR3 has 14 amino acids. Patients in the hyperthyroidism group, adults aged 18 to 65, were newly diagnosed, under 2 months' duration. If patients had other autoimmune diseases, uncontrolled infections, pregnancy or lactation, they were excluded.

This receptor was identified in an adult man with Graves' hyperthyroidism. The specimen was peripheral blood or thyroid tissue (not recorded which). This chain links TRBV20-1 with TRBJ2-7; 8 bases are a match to TRBD2. This CDR3 reads CSAEGSGTSYEQYF. The CDR3 DNA follows: TGCAGTGCGGAGGGGTCGGGGACTAGCTACGAGCAGTACTTC.